The rows below give T cell receptor beta chains drawn from one sample of a study of T cells in Graves' hyperthyroidism and ophthalmopathy. MiXCR, run by TCRdb on the multiplex PCR reads, gives a single entry per CDR3 protein. The sample gives approximately 690,000 distinct CDR3 sequences, 13% to 15% of which show up once; about 12% is in the top ten. Sample: blood. These receptors were obtained from a woman aged 50 to 60 with Graves' ophthalmopathy. CDR3s include the opening cysteine and the closing phenylalanine or tryptophan. The order of the fields is V gene, J gene, D gene, clone size, CDR3 protein, CDR3 DNA. A D gene is named only where the DNA matches it firmly. Part of the rows lack a size; the others show once, few, many or a class for expanded clones.

TRBV12-5	TRBJ2-2	NA	NA	CASGLVGGRTGELFF	TGTGCTAGTGGTTTGGTAGGGGGACGGACCGGGGAGCTGTTTTTT
TRBV29-1	TRBJ1-2	NA	NA	CSVSPGYGYTF	TGCAGCGTCTCCCCGGGCTATGGCTACACCTTC
TRBV2	TRBJ1-1	TRBD1	many	CASNKQGSTEAFF	TGTGCCAGCAATAAACAGGGGAGCACTGAAGCTTTCTTT
TRBV9	TRBJ1-1	TRBD1	many	CASSGVRGQGQQGSMNTEAFF	TGTGCCAGCAGCGGGGTCCGGGGGCAGGGACAACAGGGGTCAATGAACACTGAAGCTTTCTTT
TRBV6-2/TRBV6-3	TRBJ2-7	TRBD1	many	CASSSRTGNPIEQYF	TGTGCCAGCAGTTCCAGGACAGGGAATCCGATTGAGCAGTACTTC
TRBV11-2	TRBJ2-1	TRBD2	many	CASSLDGRGDEQFF	TGTGCCAGCAGCTTAGACGGGAGGGGTGATGAGCAGTTCTTC
TRBV18	TRBJ2-1	TRBD1	few	CASSRPGQGMGEQFF	TGTGCCAGCTCACGTCCGGGACAGGGGATGGGTGAGCAGTTCTTC
TRBV24-1	TRBJ2-7	TRBD2	NA	CATSDTPGLAGAAYEQYF	TGTGCCACCAGTGATACCCCCGGACTAGCGGGAGCCGCCTACGAGCAGTACTTC
TRBV4-1	TRBJ2-7	NA	many	CASSQPREAGYEQYF	TGCGCCAGCAGCCAGCCCAGGGAGGCAGGCTACGAGCAGTACTTC
TRBV25-1	TRBJ1-3	NA	NA	CASSERSENTIYF	TGTGCCAGCAGTGAGAGGAGTGAAAACACCATATATTTT
TRBV5-1	TRBJ2-3	TRBD1	few	CASRTGQGTDTQYF	TGCGCCAGCAGAACGGGACAGGGCACAGATACGCAGTATTTT
TRBV20-1	TRBJ2-7	NA	many	CSARVSGHLEQYF	TGCAGTGCTAGAGTCTCTGGACATCTCGAGCAGTACTTC
TRBV12-3/TRBV12-4	TRBJ2-5	TRBD1	many	CASRTQGEETQYF	TGTGCCAGCAGGACACAGGGGGAAGAGACCCAGTACTTC
TRBV3-1	TRBJ2-1	TRBD2	many	CASSHRTSVSNWEQFF	TGTGCCAGCAGCCACCGGACTAGCGTTTCGAATTGGGAGCAGTTCTTC
TRBV29-1	TRBJ2-7	NA	many	CSVAPGYSYEQYF	TGCAGCGTTGCGCCGGGGTACTCCTACGAGCAGTACTTC
TRBV28	TRBJ2-3	NA	many	CASSTKPPRGTTDTQYF	TGTGCCAGCAGTACAAAACCGCCCAGGGGAACCACAGATACGCAGTATTTT
TRBV12-3/TRBV12-4	TRBJ2-3	NA	few	CASTLGTPSTDTQYF	TGTGCCAGCACCTTAGGGACACCTAGCACAGATACGCAGTATTTT
TRBV20-1	TRBJ2-5	TRBD2	many	CSARGRARETQYF	TGCAGTGCCCGCGGGAGGGCCCGAGAGACCCAGTACTTC
TRBV25-1	TRBJ2-3	NA	few	CASSGRAENTDTQYF	TGTGCCAGCAGTGGTCGAGCGGAGAACACAGATACGCAGTATTTT
TRBV28	TRBJ1-1	NA	many	CASSSQGGLNTEAFF	TGTGCCAGCAGTTCCCAAGGGGGACTGAACACTGAAGCTTTCTTT
TRBV28	TRBJ2-5	TRBD2	NA	CASSLPQPGLAGVETQYF	TGTGCCAGCAGTCTCCCTCAACCGGGACTAGCGGGAGTGGAGACCCAGTACTTC
TRBV3-1	TRBJ2-4	NA	NA	CASSQAGGLKNIQYF	TGTGCCAGCAGCCAAGCAGGAGGACTAAAAAACATTCAGTACTTC
TRBV12-3/TRBV12-4	TRBJ1-1	TRBD1	many	CASRSPGQKNTEAFF	TGTGCCAGCAGGTCCCCGGGACAGAAGAACACTGAAGCTTTCTTT
TRBV12-3/TRBV12-4	TRBJ2-1	TRBD2	many	CASSFLGRADEQFF	TGTGCCAGCAGTTTTCTCGGGAGGGCCGATGAGCAGTTCTTC
TRBV18	TRBJ1-4	NA	many	CASSPGTNEKLFF	TGTGCCAGCTCACCAGGGACTAATGAAAAACTGTTTTTT
TRBV18	TRBJ2-5	NA	few	CASSPTGLGDPLGQETQYF	TGTGCCAGCTCACCTACAGGATTAGGGGACCCGCTGGGTCAAGAGACCCAGTACTTC
TRBV18	TRBJ2-1	NA	many	CASSSRRDNEQFF	TGTGCCAGCTCCTCTAGGCGAGACAATGAGCAGTTCTTC
TRBV4-1	TRBJ2-7	TRBD2	NA	CASSQEASGSLYEQYF	TGCGCCAGCAGCCAAGAGGCTAGCGGGAGTCTCTACGAGCAGTACTTC
TRBV5-1	TRBJ2-7	NA	many	CASSLVVDEQYF	TGCGCCAGCAGCTTGGTAGTCGACGAGCAGTACTTC
TRBV6-5	TRBJ1-1	TRBD1	many	CASSYSGQGARSTEAFF	TGTGCCAGCAGTTACTCAGGACAGGGGGCGAGGAGCACTGAAGCTTTCTTT
TRBV5-5	TRBJ1-1	NA	many	CASNVLHMNTEAFF	TGTGCCAGCAACGTTCTTCACATGAACACTGAAGCTTTCTTT